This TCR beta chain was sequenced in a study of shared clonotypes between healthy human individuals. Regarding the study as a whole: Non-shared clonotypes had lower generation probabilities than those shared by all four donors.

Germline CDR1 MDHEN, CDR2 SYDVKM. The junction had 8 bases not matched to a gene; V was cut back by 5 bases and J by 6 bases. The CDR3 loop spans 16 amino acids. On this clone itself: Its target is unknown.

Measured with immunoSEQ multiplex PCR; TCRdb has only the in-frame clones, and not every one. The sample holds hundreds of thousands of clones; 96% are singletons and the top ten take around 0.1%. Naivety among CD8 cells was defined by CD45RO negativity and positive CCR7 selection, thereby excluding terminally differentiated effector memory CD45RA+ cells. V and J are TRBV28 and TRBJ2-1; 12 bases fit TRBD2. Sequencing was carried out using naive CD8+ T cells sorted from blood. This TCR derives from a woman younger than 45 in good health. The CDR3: CASSELTSGRFNEQFF. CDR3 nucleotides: TGTGCCAGCAGTGAACTGACTAGCGGGAGATTCAATGAGCAGTTCTTC.